Following are 4 T cell receptor beta chains from one sample sequenced in a study of blood T cell repertoires in COVID-19. Using immunoSEQ multiplex PCR, the repertoire was profiled, and TCRdb retains in-frame clones only, with some absent. The data contain 330,000 or so clones, roughly 86% of them singletons. Material for sequencing was PBMCs or T cells enriched from blood (not recorded which). The receptor set was obtained from a man aged 35-49 years in a cohort exposed to, infected with or recovered from COVID-19 (not recorded which).

The chain employs TRBV5-6 and TRBJ2-7, with 7 bases lining up with TRBD1. This CDR3 has 15 residues. CDR1 and CDR2 (germline): SGHDT, YYEEEE. Trimming took 2 bases from V and 1 from J; bases not matched to a gene: 6. The CDR3 region is CASSLPTGLSYEQYF. In nucleotides, the CDR3 is TGTGCCAGCAGCTTACCGACAGGGCTATCCTACGAGCAGTACTTC.

This sequence joins TRBV5-1 and TRBJ2-2; D ambiguous. The germline V gene has CDR1 SGHRS and CDR2 YFSETQ. This CDR3 is 16 amino acids long. The V gene lost 0 bases and the J gene lost 1 base, with 10 bases spanning the gap. CDR3 in DNA: TGCGCCAGCAGCTTGGCTCTTGGCGGGAACACCGGGGAGCTGTTTTTT. It specifies CASSLALGGNTGELFF.

This chain connects TRBV5-1 to TRBJ2-2; D gene uncertain. The CDR3 sequence is 14 residues long. V lost 2 bases and J 1 base, leaving 6 bases between the germline ends. CDR1 is SGHRS, CDR2 YFSETQ, per germline. The CDR3 is CASSFGRNTGELFF. CDR3 DNA: TGCGCCAGCAGCTTTGGCCGGAACACCGGGGAGCTGTTTTTT. The entire variable domain, with the rest obtained from reference TRBV5-1 and TRBJ2-2, is as follows: KAGVTQTPRYLIKTRGQQVTLSCSPISGHRSVSWYQQTPGQGLQFLFEYFSETQRNKGNFPGRFSGRQFSNSRSEMNVSTLELGDSALYLCASSFGRNTGELFFGEGSRLTVL.

The CDR3 here is CASSPSGGFQETQYF. DNA for the CDR3: TGTGCCAGCAGCCCGAGCGGAGGGTTCCAAGAGACCCAGTACTTC. The rearrangement links TRBV6-6 to TRBJ2-5; the D gene is possibly TRBD2 (6 bases). V gave up 6 bases and J gave up 1 base, with 15 bases separating them. The CDR3 is made up of 15 amino acids. Germline CDR1 reads MNHNY; CDR2 reads SVGAGI (reference sequence).